The source of this TCR beta chain is a study of Graves' ophthalmopathy and Graves' hyperthyroidism. Study conclusions and caveats: Ophthalmopathy versus stable hyperthyroidism: 13-signature model gave 85% to 90% sensitivity, 75% to 83% specificity.

Amplification of the TCR beta CDR3 regions used RNA transcripts (as template). HTBI primers primed a first-round RT-PCR, and a second-round multiplex PCR followed. TCRdb called the multiplex PCR reads again in MiXCR, with one record for every CDR3 protein. The sample contains just over 600,000 distinct CDR3 sequences, 22% of which appear only once. Regarding this clonotype: Its antigen is currently unknown.

This CDR3 spans 14 amino acids. CDR1 is DFQATT and CDR2 is SNEGSKA in the germline V gene (reference sequence). V was pared by 4 bases and J by 4 bases, with 14 bases between. J is TRBJ1-3 and V is TRBV20-1; D is unclear. The sequence came from a woman aged 18-29 years with stable Graves' hyperthyroidism. Some clones in this sample may be carry-over from other donors' samples. Input material: peripheral blood. For the CDR3, the DNA is TGCAGTGCTAATGGGGTCCCGCCAGGAAACACCATATATTTT. Protein: CSANGVPPGNTIYF.